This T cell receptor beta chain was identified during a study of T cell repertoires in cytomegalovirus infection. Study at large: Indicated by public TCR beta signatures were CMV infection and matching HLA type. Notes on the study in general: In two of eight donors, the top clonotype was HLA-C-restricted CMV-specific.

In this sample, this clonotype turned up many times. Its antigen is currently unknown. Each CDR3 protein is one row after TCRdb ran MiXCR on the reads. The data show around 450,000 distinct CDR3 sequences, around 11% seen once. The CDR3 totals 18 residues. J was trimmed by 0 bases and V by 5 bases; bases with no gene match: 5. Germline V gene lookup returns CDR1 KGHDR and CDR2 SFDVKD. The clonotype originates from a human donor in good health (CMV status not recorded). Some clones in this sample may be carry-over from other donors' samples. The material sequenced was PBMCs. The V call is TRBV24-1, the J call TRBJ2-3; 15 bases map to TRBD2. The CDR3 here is CATSAGLAGGLSTDTQYF. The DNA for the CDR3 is TGTGCCACCAGTGCGGGACTAGCGGGGGGCCTTAGCACAGATACGCAGTATTTT.